This T cell receptor beta chain was documented in a study of PD-1 blockade in classical Hodgkin lymphoma. Broader study findings: Reported findings placed baseline TCR diversity lower in newly diagnosed patients (compared with healthy donors). The causes of the repertoire differences, possibly disease activity or prior therapy, remain undefined.

V lost 6 bases and J lost 6; bases outside the gene matches: 8. The length of the CDR3 is 14 residues. The V gene's germline CDR1 is MNHNS and CDR2 SASEGT. As for this clone: Its cognate antigen is unknown.

The time point was: newly diagnosed, previously untreated cHL patient sample. From thawed PBMCs, magnetic negative selection was used to isolate the CD8+ T cells. Libraries were prepared by immunoSEQ multiplex PCR; TCRdb keeps only in-frame clonotypes and omits some of them. The data contain 9,000 to 10,000 clones, approximately 90% of them singletons. This sequence was found in a human donor with classical Hodgkin lymphoma. The J gene is TRBJ2-7, the V gene TRBV6-1; 10 nucleotides match TRBD1. Source material: CD8+ T cells from blood. CDR3 sequence: CASSPGTGVGEQYF. The CDR3 DNA is TGTGCCAGCAGCCCCGGGACAGGGGTAGGCGAGCAGTACTTC.